This T cell receptor (beta chain) was identified during a study of CD8 T cells in Susac syndrome. Study-wide points: The study recognized that the number of individuals in its TCR sequencing and HLA analysis was relatively small.

Reverse transcription of roughly 0.5 to 1 ug RNA used random hexamers. Coverage of TCR beta CDR3 amplification by immunoSEQ multiplex PCR extended to 54 Vbeta and 13 Jbeta. Each CDR3 protein is one row after TCRdb ran MiXCR on the immunoSEQ multiplex PCR reads. Altogether roughly 110,000 distinct CDR3 sequences are present, under 95% being singletons, with the ten largest covering about 0.12%. This clonotype was picked up a small number of times. Its antigen remains unidentified. The authors carried out high-throughput sequencing of TCR beta. They applied it to CD8+ and CD4+ T cells obtained from blood. Negative isolation was applied to CD8+ and CD4+ T cells, and FACS enrichment was applied to TEMRA cells. The CDR3 totals 14 residues. In germline, CDR1 is SQVTM, CDR2 ANQGSEA. V was trimmed by 3 bases and J by 0 bases, leaving 11 bases between them.

This rearrangement joins TRBV29-1 to TRBJ1-1, with D possibly TRBD1 on 5 matching bases. This receptor was identified in a human donor in good health. Input material: CD8+ T cells from PBMCs. CDR3 loop: CSVEPRGVNTEAFF. For the CDR3, the DNA is TGCAGCGTTGAGCCAAGGGGAGTGAACACTGAAGCTTTCTTT.